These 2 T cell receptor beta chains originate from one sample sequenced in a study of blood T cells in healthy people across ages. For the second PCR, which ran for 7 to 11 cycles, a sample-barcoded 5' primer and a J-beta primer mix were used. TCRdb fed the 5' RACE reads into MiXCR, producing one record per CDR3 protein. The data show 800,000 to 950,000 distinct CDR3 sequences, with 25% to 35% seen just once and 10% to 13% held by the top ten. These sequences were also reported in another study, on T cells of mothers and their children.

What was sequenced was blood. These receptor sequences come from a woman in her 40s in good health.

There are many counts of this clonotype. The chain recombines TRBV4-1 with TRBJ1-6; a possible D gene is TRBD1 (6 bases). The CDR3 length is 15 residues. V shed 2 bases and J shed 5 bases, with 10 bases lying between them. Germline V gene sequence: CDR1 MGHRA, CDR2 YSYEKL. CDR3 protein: CASSQRTVDNSPLHF. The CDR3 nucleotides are TGCGCCAGCAGCCAAAGGACAGTCGATAATTCACCCCTCCACTTT.

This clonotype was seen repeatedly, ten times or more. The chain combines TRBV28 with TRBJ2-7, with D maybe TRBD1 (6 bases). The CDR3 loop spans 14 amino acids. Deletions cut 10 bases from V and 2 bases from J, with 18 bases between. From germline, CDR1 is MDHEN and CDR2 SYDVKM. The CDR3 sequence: CATLLDRTAYEQYF. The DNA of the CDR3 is TGTGCCACCCTACTCGACCGGACAGCCTACGAGCAGTACTTC.